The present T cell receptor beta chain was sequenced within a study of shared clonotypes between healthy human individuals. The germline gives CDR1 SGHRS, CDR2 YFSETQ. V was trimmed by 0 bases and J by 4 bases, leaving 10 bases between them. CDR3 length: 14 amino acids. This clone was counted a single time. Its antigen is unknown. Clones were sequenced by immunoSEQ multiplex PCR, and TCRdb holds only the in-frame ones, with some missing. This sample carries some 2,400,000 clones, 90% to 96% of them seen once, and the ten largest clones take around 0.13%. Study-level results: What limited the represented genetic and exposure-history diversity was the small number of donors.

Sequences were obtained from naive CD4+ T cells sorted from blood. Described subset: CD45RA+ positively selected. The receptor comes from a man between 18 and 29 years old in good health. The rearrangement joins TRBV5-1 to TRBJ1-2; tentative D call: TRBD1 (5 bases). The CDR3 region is CASSLVGTAYGYTF. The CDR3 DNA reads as TGCGCCAGCAGCTTGGTCGGGACGGCCTATGGCTACACCTTC. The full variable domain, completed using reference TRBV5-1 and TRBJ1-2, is KAGVTQTPRYLIKTRGQQVTLSCSPISGHRSVSWYQQTPGQGLQFLFEYFSETQRNKGNFPGRFSGRQFSNSRSEMNVSTLELGDSALYLCASSLVGTAYGYTFGSGTRLTVV.